This T cell receptor (beta chain) was documented in a study of Ad26.COV2.S vaccination and SARS-CoV-2 variants. Study overall: Among those in the COV1001 Ad26.COV2.S trial arm was the donor. The authors gave Ad26.COV2.S intramuscularly, either once or twice 56 days apart. Points from the study as a whole: Vaccine and placebo recipients had comparable breadth of non-spike TCRs. Recipients given vaccine exceeded placebo recipients in spike-specific TCR breadth.

Measured with immunoSEQ multiplex PCR; TCRdb has only the in-frame clones, and not every one. The sample carries about 680,000 clones, roughly 90% recorded once. In the case of this clone: The antigen remains undetermined.

Treatment described: some 20 received Ad26.COV2.S at low or high dose, single or two shots; roughly 5 received placebo; per-sample allocation not given. Specimen acquisition occurred on day 63 following the initial vaccine or placebo injection. The source of this sequence is a person aged 18-65 years who received the Ad26.COV2.S COVID-19 vaccine or a placebo. The sequences come from peripheral blood, collected in a trial of Ad26.COV2.S vaccine versus placebo.

The CDR3 DNA follows: TGCAGCGTTGGGACTAGCGGGGGCCGGGAGACCCAGTACTTC. Translating gives CSVGTSGGRETQYF. The chain recombines TRBV29-1 with TRBJ2-5; 13 bases align to TRBD2. Germline loops: CDR1 SQVTM, CDR2 ANQGSEA. After removal of 4 bases from V and 5 bases from J, the junction contained 4 bases not matched to a gene. This CDR3 has 14 residues.